The 23 T cell receptor beta chains presented below share a single source sample, sequenced in a study of T cell changes during pregnancy in multiple sclerosis. The table came from immunoSEQ multiplex PCR; TCRdb's copy has only in-frame clones and leaves some out. The sample holds around 30,000 clones, around 87% seen once. The source was CD4+ T cells from peripheral blood mononuclear cells, collected in the third trimester of pregnancy. The receptors shown here come from a female donor in good health, enrolled as a control in a pregnancy study.

This chain joins TRBV15 and TRBJ2-3; 8 nucleotides align to TRBD1. There are 16 residues in the CDR3. Germline values: CDR1 LNHNV, CDR2 YYDKDF (reference sequence). Unmatched junction bases numbered 3, after V lost 0 bases and J lost 1 base. CDR3 loop: CATSRDQGARTDTQYF. CDR3 nucleotide sequence: TGTGCCACCAGCAGAGATCAGGGGGCCCGCACAGATACGCAGTATTTT.

In nucleotides, the CDR3 is TGCGCCAGCAGCCCTAGCGGTCCCTTGGGGGAGCAGTACTTC. This encodes CASSPSGPLGEQYF. V gene TRBV4-1 combines with J gene TRBJ2-7, with 7 bases identical to TRBD2. Germline lookup yields CDR1 MGHRA and CDR2 YSYEKL. V lost 4 bases, J lost 7 bases, and 10 bases stayed unmatched. The CDR3 totals 14 residues.

The J gene is TRBJ1-3, the V gene TRBV7-2; 7 positions agree with TRBD1. Germline trimming cut 5 bases from V and 1 base from J; bases unmatched to any gene: 8. The CDR3 extends over 16 amino acids. Germline CDR1 SGHTA, CDR2 FQGNSA. CDR3 loop: CASSAGLTGSGNTIYF. The CDR3 bases are TGTGCCAGCAGCGCCGGACTGACAGGGTCTGGAAACACCATATATTTT.

V usage is TRBV5-1 and J usage is TRBJ1-6; the match to TRBD1 covers 11 bases. V was clipped by 3 bases and J by 8 bases; unmatched bases: 4. CDR3 length equals 15 residues. Germline values: CDR1 SGHRS, CDR2 YFSETQ. This chain's CDR3 is CASSYGQGADSPLHF. The CDR3 DNA reads as TGCGCCAGCAGCTACGGACAGGGGGCGGATTCACCCCTCCACTTT.

The chain employs TRBV12-5 and TRBJ1-1, with no clear D. This CDR3 has 13 residues. CDR1 and CDR2 (germline): LGHNT, FRNRAP. Trimming removed 8 bases from V and 4 bases from J, with 14 bases in between. Here the CDR3 DNA reads TGTGCTAGTTGGGAGGGTGGGAGCACTGAAGCTTTCTTT. As protein: CASWEGGSTEAFF. Filled out from reference TRBV12-5 and TRBJ1-1, the complete variable domain reads DARVTQTPRHKVTEMGQEVTMRCQPILGHNTVFWYRQTMMQGLELLAYFRNRAPLDDSGMPKDRFSAEMPDATLATLKIQPSEPRDSAVYFCASWEGGSTEAFFGQGTRLTVV.

V and J are TRBV10-3 and TRBJ1-2; TRBD1 is a possible D gene (6 bases). Germline-derived CDR1 and CDR2 are ENHRY and SYGVKD. The CDR3 loop spans 14 amino acids. Trimming stripped 10 bases from V and 0 bases from J, with 15 bases between. CDR3 region: CASCGGQPNYGYTF. The CDR3 nucleotides read TGTGCCAGTTGCGGCGGACAGCCTAACTATGGCTACACCTTC.

V is TRBV27 and J is TRBJ1-2; the match to TRBD1 covers 7 bases. J gave up 5 bases and V 6 bases, and 6 bases lay outside the gene matches. The CDR3 is 13 amino acids. Germline V gene data show CDR1 as MNHEY and CDR2 as SMNVEV (reference sequence). CDR3 coding DNA: TGTGCCAGCAGAACCGACAGGGTGTATGGCTACACCTTC. Amino acid sequence: CASRTDRVYGYTF.

V gene TRBV18 combines with J gene TRBJ1-1, with D perhaps matching TRBD1 (5 bases). CDR3 length: 14 amino acids. The germline V gene encodes CDR1 KGHSH and CDR2 LQKENI. Trimming stripped 3 bases from V and 1 base from J, with 9 bases between. The CDR3 DNA follows: TGTGCCAGCTCACCGCTGGACACGAACACTGAAGCTTTCTTT. This encodes CASSPLDTNTEAFF. Full variable domain (outside the CDR3, taken from reference TRBV18 and TRBJ1-1): NAGVMQNPRHLVRRRGQEARLRCSPMKGHSHVYWYRQLPEEGLKFMVYLQKENIIDESGMPKERFSAEFPKEGPSILRIQQVVRGDSAAYFCASSPLDTNTEAFFGQGTRLTVV.

There are a few counts of this clone. V gene TRBV6-1 combines with J gene TRBJ1-3; maybe TRBD1 (5 bases). Germline CDR1 reads MNHNS; CDR2 reads SASEGT. Trimming took off 1 base at V and 1 base at J, with 8 bases between the two ends. This CDR3 is 15 amino acids long. The CDR3 region has the DNA TGTGCCAGCAGTGAAGAGGGGAGGTCTGGAAACACCATATATTTT. This sequence encodes CASSEEGRSGNTIYF.

The rearrangement joins TRBV30 to TRBJ2-5; D possibly corresponds to TRBD1 (6 bases). Germline V gives CDR1 GTSNPN, CDR2 SVGIG (reference sequence). The CDR3 sequence is 15 residues long. V shed 0 bases and J shed 5 bases, with 16 bases lying between them. This CDR3 is CAWSVGGRGTETQYF. CDR3 nucleotide sequence: TGTGCCTGGAGTGTAGGGGGTCGGGGTACGGAGACCCAGTACTTC.

The V gene is TRBV30, the J gene TRBJ1-2; D remains unclear. In germline, CDR1 is GTSNPN, CDR2 SVGIG (reference sequence). Trimming shortened V by 3 bases and J by 9 bases, and 17 bases separated the two germline ends. There are 13 residues in the CDR3. CDR3 sequence reads: CAWRPGVLWSYTF. The CDR3 nucleotides read TGTGCCTGGAGGCCCGGGGTACTATGGAGCTACACCTTC. Full variable domain (missing parts from reference TRBV30 and TRBJ1-2): SQTIHQWPATLVQPVGSPLSLECTVEGTSNPNLYWYRQAAGRGLQLLFYSVGIGQISSEVPQNLSASRPQDRQFILSSKKLLLSDSGFYLCAWRPGVLWSYTFGSGTRLTVV.

This chain links TRBV10-2 with TRBJ1-1; TRBD1 matches at 8 bases. CDR1 WSHSY and CDR2 SAAADI come from the germline V gene. The junction had 4 bases not matched to a gene; V was cut back by 0 bases and J by 4 bases. This CDR3 is built from 15 residues. CDR3 nucleotides: TGCGCCAGCAGTGAGTCCGGGACAGGTGGCACTGAAGCTTTCTTT. It encodes CASSESGTGGTEAFF.

This clone was seen a single time. The rearrangement links TRBV4-3 to TRBJ1-2; maybe TRBD1 (5 bases). Per germline, CDR1 LGHNA and CDR2 YSLEER. This CDR3 has 13 residues. The ends were cut back, 3 bases at V and 8 bases at J, with 13 bases in the middle. Here the CDR3 DNA reads TGCGCCAGCAGCCAGGACACCCTCTGGGGCTACACCTTC. Translating gives CASSQDTLWGYTF.

The V and J genes are TRBV30 and TRBJ2-1; D might be TRBD1 (6 bases). With 3 bases removed from V and 4 bases from J, the gap between germline ends came to 13 bases. This CDR3 has 14 residues. The germline V gene encodes CDR1 GTSNPN and CDR2 SVGIG (reference sequence). The CDR3 DNA sequence: TGTGCCTGGAGAAAGCTAACAGGGTACAATGAGCAGTTCTTC. It encodes CAWRKLTGYNEQFF.

The chain recombines TRBV30 with TRBJ1-2; the D is unclear. The length of the CDR3 is 13 residues. Trimming cost V 4 bases and J 8 bases, with 17 bases left between them. Germline V gene lookup returns CDR1 GTSNPN and CDR2 SVGIG (reference sequence). CDR3 nucleotides: TGTGCCTGGAATGGTGTAGGCCCGGGAGGCTACACCTTC. Translation gives CAWNGVGPGGYTF.

The chain is built from TRBV7-2 and TRBJ1-5, with 7 nucleotides matching TRBD1. Germline V gene lookup returns CDR1 SGHTA and CDR2 FQGNSA. Trimming removed 0 bases from V and 4 bases from J; junction bases left unmatched: 3. The CDR3 covers 15 residues. The CDR3 coding sequence is TGTGCCAGCAGCTTAGCTAGGGACAGTAATCAGCCCCAGCATTTT. This gives the protein CASSLARDSNQPQHF.

The chain employs TRBV19 and TRBJ2-4; D is perhaps TRBD2 (8 bases). With 1 base removed from V and 0 bases from J, the gap between germline ends came to 19 bases. This CDR3 spans 19 amino acids. Germline V gives CDR1 LNHDA, CDR2 SQIVND (reference sequence). CDR3 DNA sequence: TGTGCCAGTAGTATAGTCGGGGGGGGGACAGATCTAGCCAAAAACATTCAGTACTTC. Translating gives CASSIVGGGTDLAKNIQYF.

This chain connects TRBV10-1 to TRBJ1-4, with 8 bases identical to TRBD1. Germline CDR1 and CDR2: WNHNN and SYGVQD (reference sequence). This CDR3 has 15 residues. V was pared by 6 bases and J by 3 bases, with 6 bases of the junction left unmatched. The CDR3 spells CASSASGGPNEKLFF. The CDR3 DNA follows: TGCGCCAGCAGCGCCTCAGGGGGCCCTAATGAAAAACTGTTTTTT.

The chain employs TRBV19 and TRBJ2-1, with TRBD1 identical over 9 bases. The CDR3 loop spans 15 amino acids. V was clipped by 3 bases and J by 7 bases; unmatched bases: 7. Germline V gene sequence: CDR1 LNHDA, CDR2 SQIVND (reference sequence). This CDR3 reads CASSIDRGIGNEQFF. DNA for the CDR3: TGTGCCAGTAGTATCGACAGGGGGATTGGTAATGAGCAGTTCTTC.

The gene calls are TRBV6-1 and TRBJ2-7; TRBD2 might be the D (6 bases). Germline loops: CDR1 MNHNS, CDR2 SASEGT. The ends were cut back, 7 bases at V and 3 bases at J, with 10 bases in the middle. There are 12 residues in the CDR3. In nucleotides, the CDR3 is TGTGCCAGCACCACCGGGAGCTACGAGCAGTACTTC. This encodes CASTTGSYEQYF.

The V and J genes are TRBV29-1 and TRBJ2-7; D is possibly TRBD1 (6 bases). The CDR3 loop spans 13 amino acids. Germline V gene data show CDR1 as SQVTM and CDR2 as ANQGSEA. V lost 7 bases to trimming and J lost 1 base, with 14 bases between them. CDR3 amino acids: CSARDIRSYEQYF. The CDR3 coding sequence is TGCAGCGCCCGGGACATTCGGTCCTACGAGCAGTACTTC.

V usage is TRBV5-4 and J usage is TRBJ1-4, with TRBD1 matching over 9 bases. Germline CDR1 reads SGHNT; CDR2 reads YYREEE (reference sequence). The J segment lost 8 bases and the V segment lost 3 bases, leaving 11 bases of the junction unmatched. The CDR3 contains 16 residues. The CDR3 bases are TGTGCCAGCAGCTCGGGGGGGACAGGGACGGGGGAAAAACTGTTTTTT. This sequence encodes CASSSGGTGTGEKLFF. Filled out from reference TRBV5-4 and TRBJ1-4, the complete variable domain reads ETGVTQSPTHLIKTRGQQVTLRCSSQSGHNTVSWYQQALGQGPQFIFQYYREEENGRGNFPPRFSGLQFPNYSSELNVNALELDDSALYLCASSSGGTGTGEKLFFGSGTQLSVL.

The CDR3 protein is CASSLLDFTDTQYF. DNA of the CDR3: TGTGCCAGCAGCTTATTGGACTTCACAGATACGCAGTATTTT. The chain uses TRBV11-2 and TRBJ2-3; weak D call: TRBD2 (5 bases). The CDR3 is made up of 14 amino acids. V lost 2 bases and J 2 bases, leaving 8 bases between the germline ends. Germline CDR1 and CDR2: SGHAT and FQNNGV. Using reference TRBV11-2 and TRBJ2-3 for the parts outside the CDR3, the full variable domain is EAGVAQSPRYKIIEKRQSVAFWCNPISGHATLYWYQQILGQGPKLLIQFQNNGVVDDSQLPKDRFSAERLKGVDSTLKIQPAKLEDSAVYLCASSLLDFTDTQYFGPGTRLTVL.